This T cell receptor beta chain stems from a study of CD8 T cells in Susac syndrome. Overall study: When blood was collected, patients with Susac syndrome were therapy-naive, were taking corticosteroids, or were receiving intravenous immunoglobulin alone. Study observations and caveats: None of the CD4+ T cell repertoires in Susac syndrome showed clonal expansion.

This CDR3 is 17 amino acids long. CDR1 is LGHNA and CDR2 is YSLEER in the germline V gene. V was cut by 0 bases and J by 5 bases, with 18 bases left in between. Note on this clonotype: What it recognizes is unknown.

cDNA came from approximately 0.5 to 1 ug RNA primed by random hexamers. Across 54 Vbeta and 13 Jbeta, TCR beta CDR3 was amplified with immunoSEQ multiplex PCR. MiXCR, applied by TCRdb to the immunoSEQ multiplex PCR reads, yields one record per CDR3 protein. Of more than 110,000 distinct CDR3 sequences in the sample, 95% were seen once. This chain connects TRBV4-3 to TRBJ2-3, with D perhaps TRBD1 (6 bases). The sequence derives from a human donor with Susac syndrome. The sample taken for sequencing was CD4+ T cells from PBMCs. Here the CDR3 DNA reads TGCGCCAGCAGCCAAGATCTTCCACAGGGTAATAGAGATACGCAGTATTTT. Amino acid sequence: CASSQDLPQGNRDTQYF.